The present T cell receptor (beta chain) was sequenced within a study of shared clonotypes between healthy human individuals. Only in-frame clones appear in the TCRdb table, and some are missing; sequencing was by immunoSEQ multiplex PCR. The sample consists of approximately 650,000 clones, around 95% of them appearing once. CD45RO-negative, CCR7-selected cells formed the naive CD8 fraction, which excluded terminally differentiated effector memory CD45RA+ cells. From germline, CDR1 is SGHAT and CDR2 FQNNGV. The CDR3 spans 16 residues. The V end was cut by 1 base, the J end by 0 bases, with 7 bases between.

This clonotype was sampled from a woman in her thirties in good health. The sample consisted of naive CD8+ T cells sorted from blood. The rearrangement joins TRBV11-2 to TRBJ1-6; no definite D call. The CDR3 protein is CASSLARSSYNSPLHF. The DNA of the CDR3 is TGTGCCAGCAGCTTAGCTAGGAGCTCCTATAATTCACCCCTCCACTTT.